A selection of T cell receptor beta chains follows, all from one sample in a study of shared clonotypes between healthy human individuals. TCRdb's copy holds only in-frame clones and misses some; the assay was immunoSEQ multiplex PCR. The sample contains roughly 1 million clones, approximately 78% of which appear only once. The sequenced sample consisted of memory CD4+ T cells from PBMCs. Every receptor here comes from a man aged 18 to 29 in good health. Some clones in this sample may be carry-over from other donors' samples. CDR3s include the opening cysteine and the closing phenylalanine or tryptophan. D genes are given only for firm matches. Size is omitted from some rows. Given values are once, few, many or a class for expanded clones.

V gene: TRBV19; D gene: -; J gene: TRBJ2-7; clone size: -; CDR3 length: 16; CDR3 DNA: TGTGCCAGTAGTACCTACCGGACAGCGATCTCCTACGAGCAGTACTTC; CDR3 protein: CASSTYRTAISYEQYF
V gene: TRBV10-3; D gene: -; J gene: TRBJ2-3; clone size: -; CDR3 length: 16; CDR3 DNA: TGTGCCATCAGTGACCCCGGGATGGGAGGCACAGATACGCAGTATTTT; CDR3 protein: CAISDPGMGGTDTQYF
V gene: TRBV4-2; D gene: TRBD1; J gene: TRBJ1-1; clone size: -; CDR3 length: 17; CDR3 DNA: TGTGCCAGCAGCCAAGCGCAGACAGGGGGACCGAACACTGAAGCTTTCTTT; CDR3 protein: CASSQAQTGGPNTEAFF
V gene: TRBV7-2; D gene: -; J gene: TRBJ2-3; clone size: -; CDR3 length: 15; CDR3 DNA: TGTGCCAGCAGCTTAGCGGGGACTCGCACAGATACGCAGTATTTT; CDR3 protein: CASSLAGTRTDTQYF
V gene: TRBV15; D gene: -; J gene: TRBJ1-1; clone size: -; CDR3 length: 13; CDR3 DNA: TGTGCCACCAGCAGCAGATTAAACACTGAAGCTTTCTTT; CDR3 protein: CATSSRLNTEAFF
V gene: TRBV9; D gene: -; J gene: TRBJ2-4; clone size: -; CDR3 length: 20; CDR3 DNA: TGTGCCAGCAGCGGAGACCCCTCCTGGGGCGGAGACTTAGCCAAAAACATTCAGTACTTC; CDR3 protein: CASSGDPSWGGDLAKNIQYF
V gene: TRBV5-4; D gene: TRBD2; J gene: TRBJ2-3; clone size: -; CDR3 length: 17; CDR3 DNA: TGTGCCAGCAGCCAAAGACTAGCGGGATCCCTCACAGATACGCAGTATTTT; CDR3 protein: CASSQRLAGSLTDTQYF
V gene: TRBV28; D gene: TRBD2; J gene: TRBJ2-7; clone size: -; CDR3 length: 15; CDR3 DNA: TGTGCCAGCAGTCCAGGACTAGCGGGCCACTACGAGCAGTACTTC; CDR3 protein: CASSPGLAGHYEQYF
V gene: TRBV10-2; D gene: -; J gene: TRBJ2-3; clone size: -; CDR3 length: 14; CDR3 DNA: TGTGCCAGCAGTTACACATGGACAGAGGGTACGCAGTATTTT; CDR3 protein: CASSYTWTEGTQYF
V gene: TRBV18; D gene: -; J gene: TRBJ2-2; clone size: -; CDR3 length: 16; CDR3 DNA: TGTGCCAGCTCACCACTGCCAGGACGTGACACCGGGGAGCTGTTTTTT; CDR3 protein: CASSPLPGRDTGELFF
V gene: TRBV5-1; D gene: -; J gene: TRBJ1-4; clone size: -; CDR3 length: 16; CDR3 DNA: TGCGCCAGCAGCTCCCGGGGGGGCGGAACTAATGAAAAACTGTTTTTT; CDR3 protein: CASSSRGGGTNEKLFF
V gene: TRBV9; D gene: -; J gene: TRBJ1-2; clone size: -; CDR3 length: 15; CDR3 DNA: TGTGCCAGCAGCCCGAGGCGAGGGTCGGGCTATGGCTACACCTTC; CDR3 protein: CASSPRRGSGYGYTF
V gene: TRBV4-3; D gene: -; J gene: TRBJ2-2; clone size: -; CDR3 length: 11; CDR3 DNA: TGCGCCAGCGGGGGGTACGGGGAGCTGTTTTTT; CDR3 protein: CASGGYGELFF
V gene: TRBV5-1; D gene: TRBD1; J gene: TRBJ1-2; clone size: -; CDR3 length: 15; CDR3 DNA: TGCGCCAGCAGCTTGATCGGACAGGGGTCGAGTGGCTACACCTTC; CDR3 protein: CASSLIGQGSSGYTF
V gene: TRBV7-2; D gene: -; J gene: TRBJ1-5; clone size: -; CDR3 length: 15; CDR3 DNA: TGTGCCAGCAGCTTAGGACGAAATAGCAATCAGCCCCAGCATTTT; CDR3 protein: CASSLGRNSNQPQHF
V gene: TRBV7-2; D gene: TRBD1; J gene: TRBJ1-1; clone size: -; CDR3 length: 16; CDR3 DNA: TGTGCCAGCAGCATACGACAGGGGACGATGAACACTGAAGCTTTCTTT; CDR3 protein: CASSIRQGTMNTEAFF
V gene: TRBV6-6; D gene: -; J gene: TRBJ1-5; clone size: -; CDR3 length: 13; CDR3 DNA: TGTGCCAGCAAACTGGACAGCAATCAGCCCCAGCATTTT; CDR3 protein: CASKLDSNQPQHF
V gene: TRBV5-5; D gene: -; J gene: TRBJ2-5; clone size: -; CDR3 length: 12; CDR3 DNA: TGTGCCAGCAGCATGACTCTAGAGACCCAGTACTTC; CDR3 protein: CASSMTLETQYF
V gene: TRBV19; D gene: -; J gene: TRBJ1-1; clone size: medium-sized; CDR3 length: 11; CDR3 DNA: TGTGCCACGGCGACCCAGACTGCGGCTTTCTTT; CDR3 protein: CATATQTAAFF
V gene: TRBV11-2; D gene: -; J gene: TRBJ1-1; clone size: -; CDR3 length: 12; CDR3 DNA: TGTGCCAGCAGCTTAGCCGGCACTGAAGCTTTCTTT; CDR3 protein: CASSLAGTEAFF